The 9 T cell receptor beta chains presented below share a single source sample, sequenced in a study of neurological immune-mediated disorders. TCRdb itself ran the 5' RACE reads through MiXCR, one entry per CDR3 protein. In the table there are tens of thousands of distinct CDR3 sequences, nearly 3.5% of which are singletons. Sequences were obtained from PBMCs. All receptors come from a man aged 35 to 55 with multiple sclerosis.

This clonotype was seen at least ten times. V is TRBV2 and J is TRBJ1-1; 9 bases match TRBD1. Germline CDR1 SNHLY, CDR2 FYNNEI. The V gene end was trimmed by 5 bases and the J gene end by 0 bases; junction bases not matched to a gene: 1. The CDR3 consists of 14 residues. CDR3 amino acids: CASSRDRVNTEAFF. DNA for the CDR3: TGTGCCAGCAGTCGGGACAGGGTGAACACTGAAGCTTTCTTT.

This clonotype was seen at least ten times. The chain has TRBV29-1 and TRBJ1-2; 9 positions agree with TRBD1. The CDR3 sequence is 13 residues long. V gave up 6 bases and J gave up 7 bases; unmatched junction bases: 9. Per the germline V gene, CDR1 is SQVTM and CDR2 is ANQGSEA. CDR3: CSVLDRGGGGYTF. The CDR3 nucleotides are TGCAGCGTCCTGGACAGGGGCGGGGGTGGCTACACCTTC.

This clonotype was seen many times. The rearrangement links TRBV6-5 to TRBJ2-3; TRBD2 aligns across 9 bases. CDR3 length: 17 amino acids. Germline CDR1 is MNHEY and CDR2 is SVGAGI. The J segment lost 6 bases and the V segment lost 0 bases, leaving 10 bases of the junction unmatched. The CDR3 DNA follows: TGTGCCAGCAGTTACTCGTTTGGCGGGGGGGCCTTGGATACGCAGTATTTT. Residues: CASSYSFGGGALDTQYF.

This clonotype came up many times. The chain has TRBV3-1 and TRBJ2-7; 8 positions agree with TRBD1. V shed 5 bases, J shed 2 bases, and the junction held 5 bases outside the gene matches. Per germline, CDR1 LGHDT and CDR2 YNNKEL (reference sequence). This CDR3 is built from 14 residues. The CDR3 sequence: CASSDRGFTYEQYF. The DNA of the CDR3 is TGTGCCAGCAGCGACAGGGGCTTTACCTACGAGCAGTACTTC.

This clonotype was counted at least ten times. The chain uses TRBV9 and TRBJ1-6; D is undetermined. V was clipped by 0 bases and J by 9 bases, with 10 bases between them. The CDR3 spans 14 residues. Germline CDR1 reads SGDLS; CDR2 reads YYNGEE. Written as DNA, the CDR3 is TGTGCCAGCAGCGTAGAAGGTTCGAGTTCACCCCTCCACTTT. It codes for CASSVEGSSSPLHF.

This clonotype was counted ten times or more. The genes are TRBV24-1 and TRBJ2-2; 9 bases are shared with TRBD2. The CDR3 is 17 residues long. Unmatched junction bases numbered 4, after V lost 0 bases and J lost 3 bases. Germline loops: CDR1 KGHDR, CDR2 SFDVKD. CDR3 in DNA: TGTGCCACCAGTGATTTGGGGACTAGCTGGGACACCGGGGAGCTGTTTTTT. Protein sequence: CATSDLGTSWDTGELFF.

In this sample, this clonotype turned up many times. J is TRBJ2-3 and V is TRBV4-2; tentative D call: TRBD2 (6 bases). Germline V lookup: CDR1 LGHNA, CDR2 YNFKEQ. The V end lost 0 bases, the J end lost 1 base, and 14 bases lay between the germline ends. This CDR3 has 17 residues. In DNA, the CDR3 is TGTGCCAGCAGCCAAGATGTGACGGGAGCGGGCACAGATACGCAGTATTTT. It specifies CASSQDVTGAGTDTQYF.

This clonotype was counted between two and nine times. Possible read error: a much larger clone is one base away. The chain has TRBV12-3 or TRBV12-4 and TRBJ2-7; 10 bases match TRBD2. V was pared by 4 bases and J by 9 bases, with 3 bases of the junction left unmatched. The CDR3 extends over 12 amino acids. CDR3 region: CASSSAGGVQYF. The CDR3, as DNA: TGTGCCAGCAGTTCAGCGGGGGGGGTGCAGTACTTC.

This clonotype appeared many times. The chain carries TRBV12-3 or TRBV12-4 and TRBJ2-1; no reliable D call. The CDR3 is 13 amino acids. Deletions cut 1 base from V and 4 bases from J, with 5 bases between. The CDR3 region is CASSLGPYNEQFF. CDR3 in DNA: TGTGCCAGCAGTTTAGGACCGTACAATGAGCAGTTCTTC.